The rows below give T cell receptor beta chains drawn from one sample of a study of blood T cell repertoires in COVID-19. The repertoire was sequenced with immunoSEQ multiplex PCR; TCRdb's copy has only in-frame clones and lacks some. This sample carries more than 100,000 clones, roughly 80% of them seen once, and the ten largest clones take more than 1.2%. Material for sequencing was peripheral blood. The receptors shown here come from a man aged 60 to 69 with acute or convalescent COVID-19. The CDR3 runs from the conserved cysteine through the conserved F or W. The order of the fields is D gene, V gene, J gene, CDR3 DNA, CDR3 protein. The D gene is left open where the match is weak.

.	TRBV21-1	TRBJ1-1	TGTGCCAGCGGACCTCGGGGGGACACTGAAGCTTTCTTT	CASGPRGDTEAFF
TRBD1	TRBV10-2	TRBJ1-4	TGCGCCAGCAGTGAGTCTGGACAGGGAGGGAAACTGTTTTTT	CASSESGQGGKLFF
TRBD2	TRBV10-3	TRBJ2-3	TGTGCCATCAGCCCATCTAGCGGGGCTAGCACAGATACGCAGTATTTT	CAISPSSGASTDTQYF
TRBD2	TRBV6-2/TRBV6-3	TRBJ2-7	TGTGCCAGCAGTCAGACAGCGGGAGTGTACTCCTACGAGCAGTACTTC	CASSQTAGVYSYEQYF
TRBD1	TRBV29-1	TRBJ2-7	TGCAGCGTACGGACAGGGGTGAAGGACGAGCAGTACTTC	CSVRTGVKDEQYF
TRBD2	TRBV6-5	TRBJ2-7	TGTGCCAGCAGTCCCTTTCGGGAGGTGGGTCTCGAGCAGTACTTC	CASSPFREVGLEQYF
.	TRBV2	TRBJ1-1	TGTGCCAGCGAGCTTGTTTATAGGGGGAACACTGAAGCTTTCTTT	CASELVYRGNTEAFF
.	TRBV12-5	TRBJ2-3	TGTGCTAGTGGTTTGGTACGTGGCGGGGTCCCCACAGATACGCAGTATTTT	CASGLVRGGVPTDTQYF
TRBD1	TRBV6-6	TRBJ1-5	TGTGCCAGCAGGGGACAGGTGACTAATCAGCCCCAGCATTTT	CASRGQVTNQPQHF
.	TRBV7-6	TRBJ2-7	TGTGCCAGCAGCCTCCGCTGGAGGGACGAGCAGTACTTC	CASSLRWRDEQYF
.	TRBV2	TRBJ1-2	TGTGCCAGCAGCCGGGAGGATGCTAACTATGGCTACACCTTC	CASSREDANYGYTF